This section outlines one T cell receptor beta chain sequence together with its context. The CDR3 does not end in the conserved phenylalanine or tryptophan, so this is likely a read error. The data originate from a study of T-cell reconstitution after alpha-beta-depleted transplantation in children. Unique molecular identifiers were used in preparing the TCRbeta library. MiXCR, run by TCRdb on the PCR reads, gives a single entry per CDR3 protein. The table lists approximately 650,000 distinct CDR3 sequences, about an eighth of them singletons. The sample here was PBMCs, taken before TCRalphabeta/CD19-depleted stem cell transplant. The sequence was collected from a girl aged 2 to 9 with congenital amegakaryocytic thrombocytopenia, due to receive a stem cell transplant.

The CDR3 DNA reads TGTGCCTGGAGGGAAAACGACAGGGGGCCTAATGAGCAGTTCTCC. It specifies CAWRENDRGPNEQFS. The rearrangement joins TRBV30 to TRBJ2-1; 10 bases match TRBD1. The trim removed 3 bases at V and 7 bases at J, leaving 9 bases unmatched. Germline assignment: CDR1 GTSNPN and CDR2 SVGIG (reference sequence). The CDR3 is made up of 15 amino acids.